This TCR beta chain comes out of a study of shared clonotypes between healthy human individuals. V lost 1 base and J 0 bases, leaving 10 bases between the germline ends. The germline gives CDR1 MGHRA, CDR2 YSYEKL. CDR3 length: 15 amino acids. Data came from immunoSEQ multiplex PCR; TCRdb stores just in-frame clones and leaves some out. The sample yields a few hundred thousand clones, around 86% seen once. This chain uses TRBV4-1 with TRBJ2-7, with a tentative D call TRBD1 (5 bases). The receptor's source is a man aged 18-30 years in good health. Source material: memory CD8+ T cells sorted from blood. Subset noted: CD45RO+ cells pooled with CCR7-negative TemRA cells. CDR3 in amino acids: CASSQVWGHSYEQYF. CDR3 DNA sequence: TGCGCCAGCAGCCAAGTTTGGGGCCACTCCTACGAGCAGTACTTC.